Listed below are T cell receptor beta chains from one sample, sequenced in a study of T cell responses to AZD1222 COVID-19 vaccine. Sequencing was performed with immunoSEQ multiplex PCR; in TCRdb, only in-frame clones are kept and a portion is missing. The repertoire table contains more than 110,000 clones. Sequencing was carried out using peripheral blood. The receptors derive from an adult in good health. CDR3s include the opening cysteine and the closing phenylalanine or tryptophan.

j_gene | v_gene | CDR3aa
TRBJ2-3 | TRBV6-5 | CASSDRGTTQYF
TRBJ2-7 | TRBV30 | CAWSAGQYEQYF
TRBJ1-1 | TRBV7-2 | CASSPDRGWVNTEAFF
TRBJ1-2 | TRBV7-6 | CASSPSGGSGYTF
TRBJ1-2 | TRBV6-1 | CASSDRDRGQHYGYTF
TRBJ1-2 | TRBV11-3 | CASSSRIGTRDGYTF
TRBJ1-2 | TRBV4-3 | CASSDERGYGYTF
TRBJ1-2 | TRBV28 | CASSLEDYGYTF
TRBJ2-5 | TRBV4-1 | CASSPWRGETQYF
TRBJ2-2 | TRBV19 | CASSMARARTGELFF
TRBJ1-4 | TRBV7-8 | CASSFGANEKLFF
TRBJ2-2 | TRBV5-4 | CASSLEAGENTGELFF
TRBJ1-1 | TRBV14 | CASSKGDSPYKAFF
TRBJ2-3 | TRBV29-1 | CSVECEGATGGTSTDTQYF
TRBJ1-5 | TRBV3-1/TRBV3-2 | CASSNHGGPGNQPQHF
TRBJ1-3 | TRBV11-2 | CASSFDTRSGNTIYF
TRBJ1-2 | TRBV4-1 | CASSQPPGGAGRYGYTF
TRBJ2-1 | TRBV7-5 | CVRSSPLYNEQFF
TRBJ1-3 | TRBV5-6 | CASSLGTLRNTIYF
TRBJ1-2 | TRBV28 | CASRLSGRDYGYTF
TRBJ1-2 | TRBV6-5 | CASSYSFQNYGYTF
TRBJ2-1 | TRBV19 | CASSIGRGRVRNEQFF
TRBJ2-3 | TRBV7-3 | CASSLTGLVTDTQYF
TRBJ1-2 | TRBV9 | CASSVGGPRTNYGYTF
TRBJ2-1 | TRBV30 | CACVIVTMEQFF
TRBJ1-2 | TRBV6-5 | CAIKSKMGYGYTF
TRBJ2-1 | TRBV6-1 | CASSELGQGKVDEQFF
TRBJ1-2 | TRBV6-2/TRBV6-3 | CASSSRDAKGPRGYTF
TRBJ1-1 | TRBV19 | CASSIKQGAWNTEAFF
TRBJ2-1 | TRBV9 | CASSVRDRGYNEQFF
TRBJ1-3 | TRBV28 | CASSARVTHSGNTIYF
TRBJ1-1 | TRBV18 | CASSTGESTEAFF
TRBJ2-1 | TRBV7-2 | CASSRRAVAGAYNEQFF
TRBJ1-3 | TRBV28 | CASSAQNVHFGNTIYF
TRBJ1-3 | TRBV18 | CASSPGQGLPSGNTIYF
TRBJ1-3 | TRBV29-1 | CSAHGGVNTIYF
TRBJ1-2 | TRBV7-9 | CATVAGGNDGYTF
TRBJ1-2 | TRBV19 | CASRWGSRDYGYTF
TRBJ2-3 | TRBV5-6 | CASSNSRLFTDTQYF
TRBJ2-2 | TRBV5-4 | CASSLVQGLGGELFF
TRBJ1-4 | TRBV6-1 | CASSEARPVATNEKLFF
TRBJ2-3 | TRBV28 | CASSLTDSTDTQYF
TRBJ2-6 | TRBV28 | CASSKDRYSGANVLTF
TRBJ1-2 | TRBV6-1 | CASSESLGRTQANYGYTF
TRBJ1-1 | TRBV19 | CASSMPRDRDTEAFF
TRBJ2-7 | TRBV7-2 | CASSSIKDYWVEQYF
TRBJ2-5 | TRBV9 | CASSPTGVGRNQETQYF
TRBJ2-7 | TRBV11-3 | CASSLRPGLAAYEQYF
TRBJ2-2 | TRBV27 | CASSFTKRDTYTTNTGELFF
TRBJ2-1 | TRBV6-6 | CASSYSPWHEQFF
TRBJ2-7 | TRBV6-5 | CASSYLLPGQGYEQYF
TRBJ1-2 | TRBV7-2 | CASSLAGIGGYTF
TRBJ2-2 | TRBV5-4 | CASSLGVASGELFF
TRBJ1-6 | TRBV28 | CASRGKRANNSPLHF
TRBJ2-2 | TRBV7-8 | CASSSKPGVGPGELFF
TRBJ1-2 | TRBV5-1 | CASSPDRNYGYTF
TRBJ1-2 | TRBV7-3 | CASSPTGGVDYTF
TRBJ2-5 | TRBV19 | CASSPLRTANMETQYF
TRBJ1-1 | TRBV12-3/TRBV12-4 | CASSLRNTEAFF